One sample yielded the 28 T cell receptor beta chains listed below, sequenced in a study of OX40 agonist ivuxolimab in advanced cancers. Generated by immunoSEQ multiplex PCR, the TCRdb table keeps only in-frame clones and is missing some. The profile shows approximately 92,000 clones, about four fifths of them singletons. Sequenced material: CD4+ or CD8+ T cells sorted from blood, taken in a trial of the OX40 agonist ivuxolimab. The receptors shown here come from an adult with an advanced solid tumor such as melanoma, head and neck, liver or kidney cancer.

This clone was recorded once. This rearrangement joins TRBV29-1 to TRBJ2-2; TRBD2 aligns across 9 bases. The CDR3 is made up of 16 amino acids. V was pared by 1 base and J by 5 bases, with 8 bases of the junction left unmatched. CDR1 and CDR2 from the germline V gene are SQVTM and ANQGSEA. Written as DNA, the CDR3 is TGCAGCGTTGAAGGAGAGGGGCTAGCGGGAACCGGGGAGCTGTTTTTT. Protein product: CSVEGEGLAGTGELFF.

The CDR3 DNA reads as TGTGCCAGCAGTTCGGGAGGATACGGCTACACCTTC. As protein: CASSSGGYGYTF. The chain joins TRBV27 to TRBJ1-2; the D is unclear. The CDR3 covers 12 residues. Trimming removed 4 bases from V and 8 bases from J, with 11 bases in between. Germline V gene lookup returns CDR1 MNHEY and CDR2 SMNVEV (reference sequence).

This chain joins TRBV7-9 and TRBJ2-5; D call uncertain. CDR1 SEHNR and CDR2 FQNEAQ come from the germline V gene (reference sequence). CDR3 size: 14 residues. Trimming shortened V by 2 bases and J by 1 base, and 8 bases separated the two germline ends. In nucleotides, the CDR3 is TGTGCCAGCAGCTTAAGTGTCAGCCAAGAGACCCAGTACTTC. This codes for CASSLSVSQETQYF.

This chain joins TRBV7-8 and TRBJ2-7; D is undetermined. The CDR3 is made up of 14 amino acids. CDR1 is SGHVS and CDR2 is FQNEAQ in the germline V gene. V lost 5 bases, J lost 2 bases, and 13 bases lay in between. The CDR3 nucleotides read TGTGCCAGCAGCATAGGGCGGCAGACCTACGAGCAGTACTTC. It specifies CASSIGRQTYEQYF.

This clone appeared a single time. The chain couples TRBV7-9 to TRBJ1-4, with no clear D. The V gene's germline CDR1 is SEHNR and CDR2 FQNEAQ (reference sequence). The CDR3 contains 15 residues. V lost 3 bases and J lost 7, with 15 bases in between. The CDR3 loop reads CASSFWTSSGEKLFF. The CDR3 coding sequence is TGTGCCAGCAGCTTCTGGACGTCTAGTGGTGAAAAACTGTTTTTT.

The chain carries TRBV13 and TRBJ1-1; D is possibly TRBD1 (6 bases). The V end lost 7 bases, the J end lost 4 bases, and 13 bases lay between the germline ends. The CDR3 totals 13 residues. The germline V gene has CDR1 PRHDT and CDR2 FYEKMQ (reference sequence). CDR3 sequence: CASNQGGPTEAFF. In nucleotides, the CDR3 is TGTGCCAGCAACCAAGGGGGGCCCACTGAAGCTTTCTTT. The whole variable domain, filled in from reference TRBV13 and TRBJ1-1, reads AAGVIQSPRHLIKEKRETATLKCYPIPRHDTVYWYQQGPGQDPQFLISFYEKMQSDKGSIPDRFSAQQFSDYHSELNMSSLELGDSALYFCASNQGGPTEAFFGQGTRLTVV.

The chain couples TRBV5-1 to TRBJ1-2, with D perhaps TRBD1 (6 bases). Germline assignment: CDR1 SGHRS and CDR2 YFSETQ. The V and J ends lost 5 bases and 5 bases respectively, with 13 bases between them. This CDR3 comprises 13 residues. Here the CDR3 reads CASRRTAVYGYTF. The CDR3 nucleotides read TGCGCCAGCAGGAGGACAGCTGTGTATGGCTACACCTTC.

The chain employs TRBV9 and TRBJ2-3, with a weak D call TRBD2 (6 bases). Germline CDR1 is SGDLS and CDR2 is YYNGEE. The CDR3 consists of 15 residues. The germline V and J ends were trimmed by 0 bases and 1 base, with 9 bases remaining between them. Written as DNA, the CDR3 is TGTGCCAGCAGCGTAGCGGGGGACCGCACAGATACGCAGTATTTT. Its translation: CASSVAGDRTDTQYF.

This rearrangement joins TRBV19 to TRBJ1-1; the D gene is possibly TRBD1 (6 bases). Germline V gene sequence: CDR1 LNHDA, CDR2 SQIVND (reference sequence). This CDR3 is built from 13 residues. The V end was cut by 8 bases, the J end by 7 bases, with 17 bases between. CDR3 DNA: TGTGCCAGTGCCGGGACATTCGGGTTTGAAGCTTTCTTT. It yields the protein CASAGTFGFEAFF.

The CDR3 DNA is TGTGCCAGTGGAAACTTATTAGCCAAAAACATTCAGTACTTC. Translating it yields CASGNLLAKNIQYF. V usage is TRBV27 and J usage is TRBJ2-4; no firm D call. The germline V gene has CDR1 MNHEY and CDR2 SMNVEV (reference sequence). V lost 9 bases to trimming and J lost 0 bases, with 12 bases between them. The CDR3 has 14 residues.

The chain combines TRBV7-9 with TRBJ2-3; 9 bases align to TRBD1. The CDR3 is 16 amino acids. The V segment lost 2 bases and the J segment 6 bases; nucleotides outside the gene matches: 9. Germline lookup yields CDR1 SEHNR and CDR2 FQNEAQ (reference sequence). CDR3 in DNA: TGTGCCAGCAGCTTATACACACAGGGGGCTGGTGATACGCAGTATTTT. Its protein is CASSLYTQGAGDTQYF.

The chain links TRBV18 to TRBJ1-2; D remains ambiguous. Looked up from germline, CDR1 is KGHSH and CDR2 is LQKENI. The germline V and J ends were trimmed by 5 bases and 4 bases, with 14 bases remaining between them. This CDR3 region has 14 residues. The CDR3 loop is CASSTAASGYGYTF. For the CDR3, the DNA is TGTGCCAGCTCAACTGCAGCTTCTGGCTATGGCTACACCTTC.

DNA for the CDR3: TGTGCCAGCAGCTGGTACAGCTCCTACGAGCAGTACTTC. Amino acid sequence: CASSWYSSYEQYF. V usage is TRBV7-2 and J usage is TRBJ2-7, with D unclear. The germline V gene encodes CDR1 SGHTA and CDR2 FQGNSA. Trimming stripped 4 bases from V and 0 bases from J, with 7 bases between. The CDR3 sequence is 13 residues long.

The chain uses TRBV19 and TRBJ2-2; 7 nucleotides match TRBD1. There are 16 residues in the CDR3. J gave up 5 bases and V 2 bases, and 8 bases lay outside the gene matches. The germline CDR1 and CDR2 sequences are LNHDA and SQIVND (reference sequence). This chain's CDR3 is CASSIRQGSYTGELFF. Written as DNA, the CDR3 is TGTGCCAGTAGTATACGACAGGGAAGCTATACCGGGGAGCTGTTTTTT.

The chain carries TRBV7-2 and TRBJ2-5, with 10 positions matching TRBD2. This CDR3 contains 14 residues. Germline V CDR1 and CDR2: SGHTA, FQGNSA. V shed 5 bases, J shed 1 base, and the junction held 1 base outside the gene matches. As DNA, the CDR3 is TGTGCCAGCAGCCGGACTAGCGGCCAAGAGACCCAGTACTTC. Its protein product is CASSRTSGQETQYF.

The chain joins TRBV4-1 to TRBJ1-2; 8 bases are shared with TRBD1. This CDR3 contains 15 residues. CDR1 is MGHRA and CDR2 is YSYEKL in the germline V gene. Trimming took 0 bases from V and 5 from J; bases not matched to a gene: 5. CDR3 sequence reads: CASSQDRGLSYGYTF. The CDR3 DNA reads TGCGCCAGCAGCCAAGACAGGGGGCTTTCGTATGGCTACACCTTC.

The V gene is TRBV7-9, the J gene TRBJ2-1; tentative D call: TRBD1 (6 bases). The V end lost 3 bases, the J end lost 10 bases, and 22 bases lay between the germline ends. The length of the CDR3 is 16 residues. Per germline, CDR1 SEHNR and CDR2 FQNEAQ (reference sequence). The DNA for the CDR3 is TGTGCCAGCAGCTTTGCCGGGACACCATCGGAAGGGGAGCAGTTCTTC. Its protein is CASSFAGTPSEGEQFF.

The CDR3 protein is CASSSTVKVDTQYF. The CDR3 DNA follows: TGTGCCAGCAGTTCGACAGTGAAGGTAGATACGCAGTATTTT. The chain combines TRBV6-6 with TRBJ2-3, with D perhaps matching TRBD1 (5 bases). CDR1 and CDR2 (germline): MNHNY, SVGAGI (reference sequence). Trimming shortened V by 4 bases and J by 5 bases, and 13 bases separated the two germline ends. This CDR3 is built from 14 residues.

The rearrangement joins TRBV6-1 to TRBJ2-3; 9 bases are shared with TRBD2. The germline gives CDR1 MNHNS, CDR2 SASEGT. Trimming removed 7 bases from V and 5 bases from J; junction bases left unmatched: 10. CDR3 length equals 15 residues. CDR3 residues: CASTEVLAGRDTQYF. As DNA, the CDR3 is TGTGCCAGCACCGAGGTGCTAGCGGGGAGAGATACGCAGTATTTT.

This chain connects TRBV5-1 to TRBJ2-4, with D hard to call. The germline V gene has CDR1 SGHRS and CDR2 YFSETQ. The CDR3 extends over 14 amino acids. Deletions cut 1 base from V and 3 bases from J, with 8 bases between. The CDR3 loop is CASSLRAGKNIQYF. The CDR3 DNA reads as TGCGCCAGCAGCTTGCGGGCAGGCAAAAACATTCAGTACTTC. The full variable domain, with the rest looked up from reference TRBV5-1 and TRBJ2-4, is KAGVTQTPRYLIKTRGQQVTLSCSPISGHRSVSWYQQTPGQGLQFLFEYFSETQRNKGNFPGRFSGRQFSNSRSEMNVSTLELGDSALYLCASSLRAGKNIQYFGAGTRLSVL.

The V and J genes are TRBV10-3 and TRBJ1-1, with D unclear. V lost 5 bases and J 2 bases, leaving 12 bases between the germline ends. The CDR3 spans 14 residues. Germline assignment: CDR1 ENHRY and CDR2 SYGVKD. The CDR3 sequence is CAISPRLTNTEAFF. The DNA of the CDR3 is TGTGCCATCAGTCCCAGGCTCACCAACACTGAAGCTTTCTTT.

The chain has TRBV5-6 and TRBJ2-1; tentatively, D is TRBD1 or TRBD2 (5 bases each). CDR1 and CDR2 from the germline V gene are SGHDT and YYEEEE. The CDR3 runs 16 residues. V lost 2 bases, J lost 0 bases, and 12 bases lay in between. The CDR3 spells CASSLSQGPSYNEQFF. The CDR3 DNA is TGTGCCAGCAGCTTAAGTCAGGGACCCTCCTACAATGAGCAGTTCTTC.

The genes are TRBV19 and TRBJ2-4, with 7 bases lining up with TRBD1. CDR3 length equals 15 residues. From germline, CDR1 is LNHDA and CDR2 SQIVND (reference sequence). J lost 0 bases, V lost 4 bases, and 3 bases had no gene match. The DNA of the CDR3 is TGTGCCAGTAGTAAGGGACAGAGAGCCAAAAACATTCAGTACTTC. It yields the protein CASSKGQRAKNIQYF.

The rearrangement uses TRBV30 and TRBJ2-3; perhaps TRBD2 as D (6 bases). Germline assignment: CDR1 GTSNPN and CDR2 SVGIG (reference sequence). Trimming stripped 2 bases from V and 5 bases from J, with 14 bases between. The CDR3 has 14 residues. CDR3: CAWSPGELGDTQYF. The CDR3 nucleotides read TGTGCCTGGAGTCCGGGGGAGCTTGGAGATACGCAGTATTTT.

The rearrangement uses TRBV14 and TRBJ2-7; D remains unclear. The CDR3 covers 15 residues. V was cut by 3 bases and J by 2 bases, with 14 bases left in between. Germline assignment: CDR1 SGHDN and CDR2 FVKESK. In DNA form, the CDR3 reads TGTGCCAGCAGCCACTGGACCTCGCACCCCTACGAGCAGTACTTC. The encoded protein is CASSHWTSHPYEQYF.

The chain combines TRBV5-4 with TRBJ2-3, with D tentatively TRBD1 (5 bases). V was cut by 0 bases and J by 2 bases, with 10 bases left in between. The CDR3 sequence is 15 residues long. CDR1 and CDR2 (germline): SGHNT, YYREEE (reference sequence). CDR3 protein: CASSLGQGNTDTQYF. CDR3 DNA: TGTGCCAGCAGCTTGGGGCAGGGAAACACAGATACGCAGTATTTT.

J is TRBJ1-4 and V is TRBV27; 7 bases map to TRBD1. Germline V gives CDR1 MNHEY, CDR2 SMNVEV (reference sequence). Losses at the gene ends were 8 bases for V and 13 bases for J; bases not matched to a gene: 10. The CDR3 is made up of 12 amino acids. CDR3 sequence reads: CASGRQGGGLFF. In nucleotides, the CDR3 is TGTGCCAGCGGAAGACAGGGTGGGGGACTGTTTTTT. Full variable domain (rest looked up from reference TRBV27 and TRBJ1-4): EAQVTQNPRYLITVTGKKLTVTCSQNMNHEYMSWYRQDPGLGLRQIYYSMNVEVTDKGDVPEGYKVSRKEKRNFPLILESPSPNQTSLYFCASGRQGGGLFFGSGTQLSVL.

The V gene is TRBV5-8, the J gene TRBJ2-1; D might be TRBD2 (6 bases). The CDR3 is made up of 16 amino acids. CDR1 and CDR2 from the germline V gene are SGHTS and YDEGEE. Trimming stripped 4 bases from V and 8 bases from J, with 22 bases between. CDR3 DNA sequence: TGTGCCAGCAGCCCCTTGGGACTCCTAAGGCCGGATGAGCAGTTCTTC. Residues: CASSPLGLLRPDEQFF.